This is a list of T cell receptor beta chains from one sample in a study of cytomegalovirus exposure and HLA in healthy donors. The protocol was immunoSEQ multiplex PCR, while the TCRdb copy is restricted to in-frame clones and leaves out a portion. The sample consists of roughly 180,000 clones, more than 65% of them appearing once. Material for sequencing was PBMCs. The receptors were sampled from a woman in her 30s in good health and CMV-seropositive. The CDR3 runs from the conserved cysteine through the conserved F or W. The D gene is left open where the match is weak. Size is omitted from some rows. Given values are once, few, many or a class for expanded clones.

J | V | size | D | DNA | CDR3
TRBJ1-3 | TRBV12-2 | . | . | TGTGCAAGTCGGCGGCCTTCCGGGACAGGGAACTCTGGAAACACCATATATTTT | CASRRPSGTGNSGNTIYF
TRBJ1-5 | TRBV2 | . | . | TGTGCCAGCAGCCTGGGGCGGGGGCCCAATCAGCCCCAGCATTTT | CASSLGRGPNQPQHF
TRBJ1-1 | TRBV7-9 | . | . | TGTGCCAGCAGGGGGAGCCGGGGAGGAACTGAAGCTTTCTTT | CASRGSRGGTEAFF
TRBJ2-7 | TRBV7-9 | . | . | TGTTCCAGCAGCTTTTGGGCTGGAGGCAGCTTCCACTACGAGCAGTACTTC | CSSSFWAGGSFHYEQYF
TRBJ1-6 | TRBV19 | . | . | TGTGCCAGTACTCAGATGGACAGACAGAGCTCCTATAATTCACCCCTCCACTTT | CASTQMDRQSSYNSPLHF
TRBJ1-1 | TRBV28 | once | . | TGTGCCAGCAGTTTATGGGGAGGGGGACAGAACACTGAAGCTTTCTTT | CASSLWGGGQNTEAFF
TRBJ2-1 | TRBV4-1 | . | TRBD2 | TGCGCCAGCAGCTCCAATCCCTTCGGCGGGAGGGCTTACAATGAGCAGTTCTTC | CASSSNPFGGRAYNEQFF
TRBJ2-1 | TRBV7-2 | few | . | TGTGCCAGCAGCTTAGAGGTCGGAGCCTACAATGAGCAGTTCTTC | CASSLEVGAYNEQFF
TRBJ1-3 | TRBV19 | . | . | TGTGCCAGTAGTTTCCCCTCGAGCTCTGGAAACACCATATATTTT | CASSFPSSSGNTIYF
TRBJ2-2 | TRBV7-8 | . | TRBD2 | TGTGCCAGCAGCCTCCTAGCGGGAGGGAACACCGGGGAGCTGTTTTTT | CASSLLAGGNTGELFF
TRBJ2-1 | TRBV19 | . | TRBD2 | TGTGCCAGTAGGAATCTGACTAGCAGCGTCAATGAGCAGTTCTTC | CASRNLTSSVNEQFF
TRBJ1-1 | TRBV11-2 | once | . | TGTGCCAGCAGCCACAGACAGCCGAACACTGAAGCTTTCTTT | CASSHRQPNTEAFF
TRBJ2-6 | TRBV9 | . | TRBD1 | TGTGCCAGCACCAGGGGGTACTCTGGGGCCAACGTCCTGACTTTC | CASTRGYSGANVLTF
TRBJ2-1 | TRBV5-6 | . | TRBD1 | TGTGCCAGCAGCCAGGGGGCTGGATACAATGAGCAGTTCTTC | CASSQGAGYNEQFF
TRBJ2-5 | TRBV13 | few | TRBD2 | TGTGCCAGCAGCTTTAGGTTTTGGCTCGGGGGGAAAGAGACCCAGTACTTC | CASSFRFWLGGKETQYF
TRBJ2-7 | TRBV5-1 | few | TRBD1 | TGCGCCAGCAGCCGGAGGGGACAGGGGGCTTCCGAGCAGTACTTC | CASSRRGQGASEQYF
TRBJ2-3 | TRBV5-6 | few | TRBD2 | TGTGCCAGCAGCTTAGCCGGGGGAGGGACAGATACGCAGTATTTT | CASSLAGGGTDTQYF
TRBJ1-2 | TRBV19 | . | . | TGTGCCACACTCCCGGCGGGTTTTCAAAGAAGTGGCTACACCTTC | CATLPAGFQRSGYTF
TRBJ2-7 | TRBV4-3 | once | . | TGCGCCAGCAGCCAAGATACCCGCTCGCACGAGCAGTACTTC | CASSQDTRSHEQYF
TRBJ2-7 | TRBV2 | . | TRBD2 | TGTGCCAGCAGTGAAGCGCGGGGCGGGGGGGCCGAGCAGTACTTC | CASSEARGGGAEQYF
TRBJ1-1 | TRBV19 | few | . | TGTGCCAGTACGAGGAACACTGAAGCTTTCTTT | CASTRNTEAFF
TRBJ2-1 | TRBV10-3 | . | . | TGTGCCAGTAAACTAGTGGATGAGCAGTTCTTC | CASKLVDEQFF
TRBJ2-4 | TRBV2 | . | . | TGTGCCGGGGGTGGAGGGGGGGGCAAAAACATTCAGTACTTC | CAGGGGGGKNIQYF
TRBJ2-3 | TRBV2 | . | TRBD1 | TGTGCCAGCAGTGAAGCGCGGGGACAGGGGTTTTGTTTT | CASSEARGQGFCF
TRBJ2-3 | TRBV4-1 | . | . | TGCGCCAGCAGCCCAGGAACAATCTCCACAGATACGCAGTATTTT | CASSPGTISTDTQYF